This is a list of T cell receptor beta chains from one sample in a study of cytomegalovirus exposure and HLA in healthy donors. The data were produced by immunoSEQ multiplex PCR, yet TCRdb's version contains in-frame clones alone and is incomplete. The sample has approximately 95,000 clones, 65% to 90% seen once. Specimen: PBMCs. These receptors all stem from a woman in her seventies in good health and CMV-seropositive. CDR3s include the opening cysteine and the closing phenylalanine or tryptophan. D genes are given only for firm matches.

d_gene,j_gene,v_gene,CDR3aa
-,TRBJ1-2,TRBV19,CASSADSQNYGYTF
-,TRBJ1-2,TRBV7-2,CASSVVKLYGYTF
TRBD2,TRBJ2-7,TRBV9,CASSVSGSGSSSYEQYF
-,TRBJ1-1,TRBV7-2,CASSLVTGNTEAFF
TRBD1,TRBJ1-2,TRBV28,CASRLQGALGYTF
TRBD2,TRBJ2-1,TRBV7-2,CASSLVYSTSGDNEQFF
-,TRBJ1-1,TRBV6-6,CASSYGQISEAFF
TRBD1,TRBJ1-1,TRBV5-1,CASSLSGQVNTEAFF
-,TRBJ1-1,TRBV30,CAWSQGHDTEAFF
TRBD1,TRBJ1-1,TRBV7-2,CASSPDRGNTEAFF
-,TRBJ2-1,TRBV19,CASSINPYNEQFF
TRBD1,TRBJ2-7,TRBV4-3,CASSLGQGNYEQYF
-,TRBJ2-5,TRBV5-1,CASSLVGLGAQETQYF
-,-,TRBV19,CASSMGQYEQYF
TRBD1,TRBJ2-7,TRBV2,CASRWTGSGYEQYF
-,TRBJ2-3,TRBV7-2,CASSLGLAGTDTQYF
TRBD1,TRBJ1-4,TRBV5-4,CASSLDRGQADEKLFF
TRBD1,TRBJ2-7,TRBV15,CATSSPGGMGYEQYF
-,TRBJ2-7,TRBV10-3,CAIRQTAGSYEQYF
-,TRBJ1-6,TRBV2,CASIRNLNSPLHF
TRBD1,TRBJ1-2,TRBV6-5,CASSLQGRANGYTF
TRBD2,TRBJ2-1,TRBV19,CASSAGLAGSSSYNEQFF
-,TRBJ1-4,TRBV20-1,CSATRTEKLFF
-,TRBJ2-1,TRBV28,CASSSPGRGAGNEQFF
-,TRBJ2-1,TRBV30,CAWSGGNSFYNEQFF
-,TRBJ1-5,TRBV7-9,CASSLRTGGDNQPQHF
-,TRBJ2-2,TRBV5-1,CASSYVRDTGELFF
-,TRBJ1-5,TRBV28,CASSLFGRKNQPQHF
-,TRBJ2-5,TRBV10-3,CATTNAKTQYF
TRBD1,TRBJ2-7,TRBV7-8,CASSLGGTEPYEQYF
-,TRBJ2-6,TRBV5-6,CASSLTRGNVLTF
-,TRBJ2-1,TRBV7-2,CASSLPGNNEQFF
TRBD2,TRBJ2-1,TRBV9,CASSAGLGSYNEQFF
-,TRBJ2-5,TRBV7-8,CASSTRLIQETQYF
TRBD1,TRBJ2-2,TRBV7-3,CASSSTGGAGGELFF
-,TRBJ2-6,TRBV14,CASSQDRVGANVLTF
-,TRBJ1-2,TRBV6-1,CASSEAGGESGYTF
-,TRBJ2-1,TRBV28,CASSFPRVIWSYNEQFF
TRBD1,TRBJ1-1,TRBV30,CAWNRGPEAFF
TRBD1,TRBJ2-1,TRBV27,CASSARQGSYNEQFF
-,TRBJ1-1,TRBV18,CASSPKQGATEAFF
TRBD1,TRBJ2-2,TRBV19,CASRTGTANTGELFF